The entry below gives a single TCR beta chain sequence along with its context. The antigen it binds to is not known. Qualities for individual bases were not recorded, and no much larger clone is one base off. The data belong to a study of blood T cell repertoires in COVID-19 (dated by TCRdb to 2019 to 2021). Context from the whole study: Collaborator samples came from the United States, Italy and Spain and covered acute and convalescent phases of COVID-19. The prospective study material was composed of cDNA or gDNA derived from T cells, B-cell-depleted T cells, or PBMCs. The dataset comprised deeply sampled blood TCRbeta repertoires from subjects exposed to, actively infected with, or recovered from COVID-19. The repertoires were released in a freely available public database intended as a resource for research on the immune response to SARS-CoV-2. Samples came from the ongoing ImmuneRACE study (first 160 participants) plus 1,254 subjects from 6 global collaborators. A de-identified subject ID, COVID-19 status, age in years and sex were almost always included in the sample metadata. Where available, HLA class I and class II types were obtained from metadata supplied by the sample provider rather than from assay-based typing. Findings and caveats that apply to the study as a whole: The amount of clinical and demographic metadata varied by source and participant and was provided uncurated.

For CDR1 and CDR2, the germline V gene lists SGHTA and FQGTGA. The CDR3 runs 14 residues from the cysteine to the phenylalanine. The kept DNA is CDR3 alone, 42 bases in frame from the first base. Unmatched junction bases come to 6, with V trimmed by 5 bases and J by 4 bases. TCRbeta CDR3 regions were amplified from genomic DNA by means of the immunoSEQ Assay, a bias-controlled multiplex PCR. Processing in the source paper ran as follows. The number of nucleated cells in each sample was estimated by amplification of reference gene primers within the assay. Sequence reads were collapsed and filtered to measure the absolute abundance of every unique TCRbeta CDR3 rearrangement. For each sample, productive Simpson clonality was calculated as the square root of Simpson's diversity index over productive rearrangements. In its TCRdb copy, this immuneACCESS table keeps in-frame sequences only and misses some clones. Where compared with another copy, unresolved V genes explain less than half of these, and the others have no known cause. The V and J calls and clone size are taken from that table; D and trimming were inferred from the DNA. The sample table holds about 62,000 clones, of which roughly 89% were seen once. The ten largest clones add up to 1.3% of the sample.

The collaborating institutions used their own protocols to collect whole blood in K2EDTA tubes. For TCRbeta analysis, collaborators shipped samples in one of three forms: frozen whole blood, isolated PBMCs, or DNA extracted from either of those sample types. Sequencing was done on a sample of peripheral blood. This sequence uses TRBV7-3 and TRBJ2-3, and TRBD2 aligns with 7 junction nucleotides. This TCR derives from a woman older than 75 with acute or convalescent COVID-19. The CDR3 region has the sequence CASSPWGGSDTQYF. The DNA sequence follows: TGTGCCAGCAGCCCCTGGGGGGGGTCAGATACGCAGTATTTT.